The present T cell receptor (delta chain) was sequenced within a study of γδ T cells in repeated Plasmodium falciparum infection. Study observations and caveats: Compared with Australian children, Malian Vdelta2-negative repertoires seemed more clonal, less diverse, less shared.

Germline V gives CDR1 TSWWSYY, CDR2 QGS. J lost 1 base, V lost 3 bases, and 14 bases had no gene match. The CDR3 extends over 20 amino acids. TCRdb reanalysed the multiplex PCR reads with CATT. The top ten hold 24% of the sample, which has 50,000 to 60,000 delta-chain clones, about 2% seen once. In regard to this clone: The antigen remains unidentified. This likely stems from a read error, as it lies one base from a far larger clone. The same CDR3 also results from other DNA sequences found in this sample.

Bulk repertoires came from Vgamma9/Vdelta2+ or Vdelta2-negative gammadelta T cells flow-sorted from PBMC. This chain links TRDV1 with TRDJ1, with 13 bases that match TRDD3. The J gene was missing in TCRdb and was found by matching the end of the DNA to germline. Sequenced material: gamma-delta T cells from blood. This sequence was found in a pool of human donors (malaria-infected and uninfected, not separated). This chain's CDR3 is CALGEIYNIYWGIRTDKLIF. CDR3 DNA: TGTGCTCTTGGGGAGATCTACAACATCTACTGGGGGATACGCACCGATAAACTCATCTTT.